This T cell receptor (beta chain) was captured in a study of CD8+CD57+ T cells in acquired aplastic anemia. Study-level information: An average of 3.2 ug of DNA was obtained from sorted CD4+ and CD8+ cells.

Patients included in sequencing had previously demonstrated CD8+CD57+ cell expansion by flow cytometry. According to the study, genomic DNA was the template for TCR beta VDJ and CDR3 profiling. Via MiXCR, TCRdb re-called the reads, giving one row per CDR3 protein. The sample carries 200,000 to 300,000 distinct CDR3 sequences, roughly 82% recorded once. J gave up 6 bases and V 6 bases, and 5 bases lay outside the gene matches. Germline values: CDR1 ENHRY, CDR2 SYGVKD. This CDR3 comprises 14 residues. Overall study findings and caveats: For CD8+ Simpson's diversity, patients and controls showed no significant difference.

In its sample, this clonotype was seen once. What it binds is unknown. The sequence was obtained from a human donor with aplastic anemia. The chain uses TRBV10-3 and TRBJ2-1, with 10 positions matching TRBD2. Source material: sorted CD4+, CD8+, or CD8+CD57+ T cells (not recorded which) from PBMCs. CDR3 sequence: CAIRQGLASNEQFF. The CDR3 DNA reads TGTGCCATCAGACAGGGACTAGCGTCCAATGAGCAGTTCTTC.